This entry concerns a single TCR beta chain. Its antigen remains undetermined. No much larger clone is present one base from it, and per-base qualities are unavailable. Based on the germline V gene, the CDR1 and CDR2 sequences are SGHRS and YFSETQ. Inclusive of the bounding cysteine and phenylalanine, the CDR3 is 16 residues long. Here the CDR3 DNA is all that survives: 48 bases in frame from base 1. The V end gives up 0 bases and the J end 4 bases, leaving 8 bases in the junction not matched to a gene. One collaborating source in Seattle enrolled patients while the patients were actively infected and followed the patients over time throughout the course of disease. Each collaborating institution followed its own protocols to collect whole blood in K2EDTA tubes. For TCRbeta analysis, collaborators shipped samples as frozen whole blood, isolated PBMCs, or DNA extracted from either of those sample types.

TCRbeta CDR3 regions were amplified from genomic DNA by means of the immunoSEQ Assay, a bias-controlled multiplex PCR. The published analysis was carried out like this. The number of nucleated cells in each sample was estimated from the amplification of reference gene primers within the assay. Sequence reads were collapsed and filtered to measure the absolute abundance of every unique TCRbeta CDR3 rearrangement. For each sample, productive Simpson clonality was calculated as the square root of Simpson's diversity index over productive rearrangements. Here the immuneACCESS table is served through TCRdb, limited to in-frame sequences with V and J called. Missing clones are a known gap in these copies; in checked studies unresolved V genes cover under half, and the rest lacks a known reason. V and J calls plus clone size are reproduced from that table; the DNA served to infer D and trimming. The sample table records approximately 500,000 clones; 85% to 90% of these occur just once. The ten most abundant clones make up roughly 7.4% of the sample.

These data come from a study of blood T cell repertoires in COVID-19 (dated by TCRdb to 2020 to 2021). About the full investigation: Collaborator samples came from the United States, Italy and Spain and covered acute and convalescent phases of COVID-19. Where HLA class I and class II types were available, the types were taken from metadata supplied by the sample provider, not from assay-based typing. The material from the prospective study consisted of cDNA or gDNA derived from T cells, B-cell-depleted T cells, or PBMCs. A freely available public database, intended as a resource for researchers studying the immune response to SARS-CoV-2, is where the repertoires were released. Deeply sampled blood TCRbeta repertoires from subjects exposed to, actively infected with, or recovered from COVID-19 were included in the dataset. A de-identified subject ID, COVID-19 status, age in years and sex were almost always included in the sample metadata. The samples were drawn from two sources: the first 160 participants of the ongoing ImmuneRACE study, and some 1,300 subjects contributed by 6 global collaborators.

Broader findings and caveats from the paper: The amount of clinical and demographic metadata varied by source and participant and was provided uncurated.

Sequencing was performed on peripheral blood. The chain links TRBV5-1 with TRBJ2-3, and TRBD1 matches 7 of the central bases. This clonotype was obtained from a woman aged 50 to 60 with COVID-19, enrolled during active disease. The CDR3: CASSLVGGAGADTQYF. The bases are TGCGCCAGCAGCTTGGTAGGGGGCGCCGGGGCAGATACGCAGTATTTT.